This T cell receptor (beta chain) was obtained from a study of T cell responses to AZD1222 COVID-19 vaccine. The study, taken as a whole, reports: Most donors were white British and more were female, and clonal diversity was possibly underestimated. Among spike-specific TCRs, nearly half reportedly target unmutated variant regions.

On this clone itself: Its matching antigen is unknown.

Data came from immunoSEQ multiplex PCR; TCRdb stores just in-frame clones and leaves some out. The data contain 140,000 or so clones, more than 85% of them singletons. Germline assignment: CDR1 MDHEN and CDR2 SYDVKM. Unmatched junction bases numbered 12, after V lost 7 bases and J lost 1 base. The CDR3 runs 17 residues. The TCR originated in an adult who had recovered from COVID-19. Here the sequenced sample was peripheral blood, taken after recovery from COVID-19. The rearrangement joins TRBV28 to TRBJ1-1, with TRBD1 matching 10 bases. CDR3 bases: TGTGCCAGCACCACTGAAGGGACAGGGGCTAAGAACACTGAAGCTTTCTTT. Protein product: CASTTEGTGAKNTEAFF.